Listed below are T cell receptor beta chains from one sample, sequenced in a study of CD8 T cells in Susac syndrome. MiXCR, run by TCRdb on the immunoSEQ multiplex PCR reads, gives a single entry per CDR3 protein. This sample has some 150,000 distinct CDR3 sequences, with roughly 94% found just once. The specimen was CD4+ T cells from PBMCs. The receptors were gathered from a human donor in good health. Both conserved end residues are part of each CDR3. Each record gives: clone size, D gene, J gene, V gene, CDR3 DNA, CDR3 protein. The D gene is left open where the match is weak. Rows give clone size only sometimes, using once, few, many, or a class for an expanded clone.

clone_size: NA
d_call: NA
j_call: TRBJ2-3
v_call: TRBV2
cdr3_nt: TGTGCCAGCAGTCGGACTGCGACTGGGACAGATACGCAGTATTTT
cdr3_aa: CASSRTATGTDTQYF

clone_size: NA
d_call: NA
j_call: TRBJ2-1
v_call: TRBV4-2
cdr3_nt: TGTGCCAGCAGCCAAGGACCTCCAAGCTTCTCTTACAATGAGCAGTTCTTC
cdr3_aa: CASSQGPPSFSYNEQFF

clone_size: NA
d_call: NA
j_call: TRBJ2-7
v_call: TRBV3-1
cdr3_nt: TGTGCCAGCAGCCAATCAGTATACGAGCAGTACTTC
cdr3_aa: CASSQSVYEQYF

clone_size: once
d_call: NA
j_call: TRBJ2-7
v_call: TRBV18
cdr3_nt: TGTGCCAGCTCACCGACCTCTGGGGAGCAGTACTTC
cdr3_aa: CASSPTSGEQYF

clone_size: NA
d_call: NA
j_call: TRBJ1-1
v_call: TRBV6-6
cdr3_nt: TGTGCCAGCATCATTCAGAGGGGTACTGAAGCTTTCTTT
cdr3_aa: CASIIQRGTEAFF

clone_size: NA
d_call: TRBD1
j_call: TRBJ1-2
v_call: TRBV27
cdr3_nt: TGTGCCAGCAGTTTAAATCCCAGGACAGGGGGCTCGGGCTACACCTTC
cdr3_aa: CASSLNPRTGGSGYTF

clone_size: NA
d_call: NA
j_call: TRBJ1-2
v_call: TRBV30
cdr3_nt: TGTGCCTGGAGTCCGGGGGGGGCGTTCTTC
cdr3_aa: CAWSPGGAFF

clone_size: NA
d_call: NA
j_call: TRBJ2-5
v_call: TRBV24-1
cdr3_nt: TGTGCCACCAGTGATTTTGCAGGGAAGACCCAGTACTTC
cdr3_aa: CATSDFAGKTQYF

clone_size: NA
d_call: TRBD2
j_call: TRBJ2-2
v_call: TRBV9
cdr3_nt: TGTGCCAGCAGCGCGCCGGGACTAGCGGGAGCCCGAGGCACCGGGGAGCTGTTTTTT
cdr3_aa: CASSAPGLAGARGTGELFF

clone_size: NA
d_call: TRBD1
j_call: TRBJ1-1
v_call: TRBV20-1
cdr3_nt: TGCAGTGCTATCAAGGGGGCAAACACTGAAGCTTTCTTT
cdr3_aa: CSAIKGANTEAFF

clone_size: few
d_call: NA
j_call: TRBJ2-7
v_call: TRBV7-6
cdr3_nt: TGTGCCAGCAGCTTAGCTAGCGCCTACGAGCAGTACTTC
cdr3_aa: CASSLASAYEQYF

clone_size: once
d_call: TRBD2
j_call: TRBJ2-5
v_call: TRBV20-1
cdr3_nt: TGCAGTGCTAGAAATTCTTTTAGGGGCGGGAGAGACGGGACCCAGTACTTC
cdr3_aa: CSARNSFRGGRDGTQYF

clone_size: NA
d_call: NA
j_call: TRBJ2-1
v_call: TRBV5-4
cdr3_nt: TGTGCCAGCAGGGCGGGGACTAGTGGGACAGATGAGCAGTTCTTC
cdr3_aa: CASRAGTSGTDEQFF

clone_size: NA
d_call: TRBD2
j_call: TRBJ2-3
v_call: TRBV19
cdr3_nt: TGTGCCAGTAGTCCCGTAGCGGGAGGCACAGATACGCAGTATTTT
cdr3_aa: CASSPVAGGTDTQYF

clone_size: NA
d_call: NA
j_call: TRBJ2-1
v_call: TRBV12-5
cdr3_nt: TGTGCTAGTGGTTTGGTAAGATGGGAGCGGAACAATGAGCAGTTCTTC
cdr3_aa: CASGLVRWERNNEQFF

clone_size: few
d_call: NA
j_call: TRBJ1-5
v_call: TRBV3-1
cdr3_nt: TGTGCCAGCAGTCGTGGGAGAGCCCAGCCCCAGCATTTT
cdr3_aa: CASSRGRAQPQHF

clone_size: once
d_call: NA
j_call: TRBJ2-5
v_call: TRBV27
cdr3_nt: TGTGCCAGCAGCCCTTGGGGTAGCGGTTCCCAAGAGACCCAGTACTTC
cdr3_aa: CASSPWGSGSQETQYF

clone_size: few
d_call: NA
j_call: TRBJ1-1
v_call: TRBV10-3
cdr3_nt: TGTGCCATCAGCTCAGAGGGAGTCACTGAAGCTTTCTTT
cdr3_aa: CAISSEGVTEAFF

clone_size: NA
d_call: NA
j_call: TRBJ2-5
v_call: TRBV20-1
cdr3_nt: TGCAGTGCTTTAGGACGGGCCCAAGAGACCCAGTACTTC
cdr3_aa: CSALGRAQETQYF

clone_size: NA
d_call: NA
j_call: TRBJ1-1
v_call: TRBV11-2
cdr3_nt: TGTGCCAGCAGGTGGGGGAACACTGAAGCTTTCTTT
cdr3_aa: CASRWGNTEAFF

clone_size: NA
d_call: NA
j_call: TRBJ1-2
v_call: TRBV7-6
cdr3_nt: TGTGCCAGCAAGGCGGGGAAAACCTTC
cdr3_aa: CASKAGKTF

clone_size: NA
d_call: TRBD1
j_call: TRBJ1-2
v_call: TRBV2
cdr3_nt: TGTGCCAGCAGTGAACCGGGACAGGGGTACGGGGGCTACACCTTC
cdr3_aa: CASSEPGQGYGGYTF

clone_size: NA
d_call: NA
j_call: TRBJ1-3
v_call: TRBV19
cdr3_nt: TGTGCCAGTAGTATCGGCGGAAACACCATATATTTT
cdr3_aa: CASSIGGNTIYF

clone_size: NA
d_call: TRBD1
j_call: TRBJ1-1
v_call: TRBV20-1
cdr3_nt: TGCAGTGCTAGGTCGGACAGGGTGGGCGCTTTCTTT
cdr3_aa: CSARSDRVGAFF

clone_size: NA
d_call: NA
j_call: TRBJ1-5
v_call: TRBV19
cdr3_nt: TGTGCCAGTAGTTTCAACAGGGAAAATCAGCCCCAGCATTTT
cdr3_aa: CASSFNRENQPQHF

clone_size: few
d_call: NA
j_call: TRBJ1-2
v_call: TRBV27
cdr3_nt: TGTGCCAGCAGTTTACAGGGAGGGTATGGCTACACCTTC
cdr3_aa: CASSLQGGYGYTF

clone_size: NA
d_call: NA
j_call: TRBJ1-2
v_call: TRBV20-1
cdr3_nt: TGCAGTGCTAGATCGGGGGGTTGGGGCTACACCTTC
cdr3_aa: CSARSGGWGYTF

clone_size: NA
d_call: TRBD1
j_call: TRBJ2-7
v_call: TRBV3-1
cdr3_nt: TGTGCCAGCGGGACAGCCTACGAGCAGTACTTC
cdr3_aa: CASGTAYEQYF

clone_size: NA
d_call: TRBD1
j_call: TRBJ1-2
v_call: TRBV7-6
cdr3_nt: TGTGCCAGCAGCCCGGGACAGGACTCGGTTTATGGCTACACCTTC
cdr3_aa: CASSPGQDSVYGYTF

clone_size: NA
d_call: NA
j_call: TRBJ1-5
v_call: TRBV27
cdr3_nt: TGTGCCAGCAGTTCAGATCGGCTGCTCGAACCCCAGCATTTT
cdr3_aa: CASSSDRLLEPQHF

clone_size: NA
d_call: TRBD2
j_call: TRBJ2-1
v_call: TRBV10-2
cdr3_nt: TGCGCCAGCAGTGAGTCGGGAGCGGGAGCGCATAATGAGCAGTTCTTC
cdr3_aa: CASSESGAGAHNEQFF

clone_size: NA
d_call: NA
j_call: TRBJ1-4
v_call: TRBV14
cdr3_nt: TGTGCCAGCAGCCAAGAGAATTACGGGACAATTAATGAAAAACTGTTTTTT
cdr3_aa: CASSQENYGTINEKLFF

clone_size: NA
d_call: NA
j_call: TRBJ2-1
v_call: TRBV7-9
cdr3_nt: TGTGCCAGCAGCTTCATAGGGGGAAGGTCCACGGATGAGCAGTTCTTC
cdr3_aa: CASSFIGGRSTDEQFF

clone_size: NA
d_call: TRBD2
j_call: TRBJ2-3
v_call: TRBV10-3
cdr3_nt: TGTGCCATCAGTTGGACTAGAACCACAGATACGCAGTATTTT
cdr3_aa: CAISWTRTTDTQYF

clone_size: NA
d_call: NA
j_call: TRBJ2-7
v_call: TRBV6-6
cdr3_nt: TGTGCCAGCAGTACAACAGGCTCCTACGAGCAGTACTTC
cdr3_aa: CASSTTGSYEQYF

clone_size: NA
d_call: NA
j_call: TRBJ2-7
v_call: TRBV4-1
cdr3_nt: TGCGCCAGCAGCCCCCCCGGTCTCTACGAGCAGTACTTC
cdr3_aa: CASSPPGLYEQYF

clone_size: once
d_call: TRBD2
j_call: TRBJ2-1
v_call: TRBV9
cdr3_nt: TGTGCCAGCAGCAGAGGGACTAGCGGCAATGAGCAGTTCTTC
cdr3_aa: CASSRGTSGNEQFF

clone_size: NA
d_call: TRBD1
j_call: TRBJ2-3
v_call: TRBV6-1
cdr3_nt: TGTGCCAGCAGATGGGACAGGGACACAGATACGCAGTATTTT
cdr3_aa: CASRWDRDTDTQYF

clone_size: NA
d_call: TRBD1
j_call: TRBJ1-1
v_call: TRBV3-1
cdr3_nt: TGTGCCAGCAGCCCTGATCCTAACAGGGGTAGAACTGAAGCTTTCTTT
cdr3_aa: CASSPDPNRGRTEAFF

clone_size: NA
d_call: NA
j_call: TRBJ1-1
v_call: TRBV12-3/TRBV12-4
cdr3_nt: TGTGCCAGCAGTCCGACCGGGGGACTTGGCACCATGAACACTGAAGCTTTCTTT
cdr3_aa: CASSPTGGLGTMNTEAFF

clone_size: NA
d_call: NA
j_call: TRBJ2-1
v_call: TRBV20-1
cdr3_nt: TGCAGTCCCCGCGCTAGCGTTTACAATGAGCAGTTCTTC
cdr3_aa: CSPRASVYNEQFF